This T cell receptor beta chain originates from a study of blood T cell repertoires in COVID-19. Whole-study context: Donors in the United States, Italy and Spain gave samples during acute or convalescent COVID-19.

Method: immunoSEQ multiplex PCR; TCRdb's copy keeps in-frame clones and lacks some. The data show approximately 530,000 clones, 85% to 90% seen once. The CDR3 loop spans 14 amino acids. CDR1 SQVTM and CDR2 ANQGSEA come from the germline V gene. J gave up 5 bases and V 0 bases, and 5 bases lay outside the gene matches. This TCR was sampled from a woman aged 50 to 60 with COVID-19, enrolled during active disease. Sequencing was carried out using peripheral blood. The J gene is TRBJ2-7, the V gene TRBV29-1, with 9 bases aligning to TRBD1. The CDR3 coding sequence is TGCAGCGTTGAAGAGACAGGGGGTGGGAACGAGCAGTACTTC. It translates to CSVEETGGGNEQYF.